This T cell receptor beta chain was captured in a study of cytomegalovirus exposure and HLA in healthy donors. Study conclusions and caveats: A likely sequencing artifact accounted for one observed cluster of highly shared sequence variants. Researchers counted 180 or so TCR beta chains as cytomegalovirus-associated. Researchers reportedly found TCR beta sequences accurately predicted most subjects' HLA-A and HLA-B alleles.

Germline CDR1 is MGHRA and CDR2 is YSYEKL. The CDR3 has 18 amino acids. Unmatched junction bases numbered 11, after V lost 1 base and J lost 3 bases. For this clone: Its antigen is not identified.

The primer mix had 60 Vbeta and 13 Jbeta primers. The assay was immunoSEQ multiplex PCR, and TCRdb's table has in-frame clones only and misses some. The listing contains 200,000 to 250,000 clones. The V and J genes are TRBV4-1 and TRBJ2-5; 10 positions match TRBD2. This receptor was obtained from a girl aged 2 to 10 in good health and CMV-seropositive. The sequenced material came from PBMCs. CDR3 amino acids: CASSQAKRELAGKETQYF. The CDR3 bases are TGCGCCAGCAGCCAAGCCAAAAGGGAACTAGCGGGGAAAGAGACCCAGTACTTC.